One and the same sample provided the 16 T cell receptor beta chains below, sequenced in a study of radiotherapy plus CTLA-4 blockade in lung cancer. Sequencing was performed with immunoSEQ multiplex PCR; in TCRdb, only in-frame clones are kept and a portion is missing. Of about 36,000 clones listed, over 60% are singletons. Specimen: peripheral blood, collected from a patient treated with radiotherapy plus ipilimumab. The receptors were gathered from a human donor with non-small cell lung cancer who had stable disease on radiotherapy plus ipilimumab.

This clone was counted between two and nine times. The chain couples TRBV7-2 to TRBJ2-7; TRBD2 might be the D (5 bases). The germline V gene encodes CDR1 SGHTA and CDR2 FQGNSA. Trimming took 1 base from V and 7 from J, leaving 5 bases between them. This CDR3 is 11 amino acids long. The CDR3 is CASSLGREQYF. In DNA form, the CDR3 reads TGTGCCAGCAGCTTAGGGAGGGAGCAGTACTTC.

The chain links TRBV10-3 to TRBJ2-1; 7 bases are shared with TRBD1. Germline trimming cut 9 bases from V and 8 bases from J; bases unmatched to any gene: 10. CDR3 length: 13 residues. Germline V gene data show CDR1 as ENHRY and CDR2 as SYGVKD. The CDR3 region has the DNA TGTGCCATGAACCGACAGGGTTACGATGAGCAGTTCTTC. Translation: CAMNRQGYDEQFF.

V is TRBV9 and J is TRBJ1-3, with 8 bases matching TRBD1. The CDR3 runs to 15 residues. Trimming took 6 bases from V and 6 from J; bases not matched to a gene: 11. The germline gives CDR1 SGDLS, CDR2 YYNGEE. DNA for the CDR3: TGTGCCAGCATGGGTCCCAGGGGGCTGGAAAACACCATATATTTT. It codes for CASMGPRGLENTIYF.

This rearrangement joins TRBV6-1 to TRBJ1-5; D is unclear. The CDR3 length is 14 residues. V lost 4 bases, J lost 5 bases, and 12 bases lay in between. Germline CDR1 and CDR2: MNHNS and SASEGT. The DNA for the CDR3 is TGTGCCAGCAGTGCCCCGACTGGCGATCAGCCCCAGCATTTT. This codes for CASSAPTGDQPQHF.

The chain is built from TRBV9 and TRBJ2-2; 7 nucleotides agree with TRBD2. The CDR3 is 15 residues long. Germline-derived CDR1 and CDR2 are SGDLS and YYNGEE. The junction had 7 bases not matched to a gene; V was cut back by 3 bases and J by 5 bases. CDR3 sequence: CASSGGGRSTGELFF. CDR3 nucleotides: TGTGCCAGCAGCGGGGGGGGTAGGTCAACCGGGGAGCTGTTTTTT.

This clone was seen only a few times. The V call is TRBV2, the J call TRBJ1-1; 8 positions match TRBD1. Germline lookup yields CDR1 SNHLY and CDR2 FYNNEI. The CDR3 length is 14 residues. Trimming took 2 bases from V and 3 from J; bases not matched to a gene: 2. DNA for the CDR3: TGTGCCAGCAGTGAAAACAGGGGGTACACTGAAGCTTTCTTT. As protein: CASSENRGYTEAFF.

V is TRBV5-1 and J is TRBJ1-1; D is unclear. The CDR3 extends over 14 amino acids. Trimming took off 1 base at V and 1 base at J, with 8 bases between the two ends. Germline loops: CDR1 SGHRS, CDR2 YFSETQ. CDR3 loop: CASSLRQENTEAFF. The CDR3 DNA follows: TGCGCCAGCAGCTTGCGGCAGGAGAACACTGAAGCTTTCTTT.

This clone was picked up a small number of times. This chain joins TRBV12-2 and TRBJ1-2; the table names TRBD1, a call not compared with the DNA. TRBV12-2 is labeled a pseudogene. This CDR3 is 17 amino acids long. CDR3 residues: CASRLSKDRPTNYGYTF. CDR3 bases: TGTGCAAGTCGCTTATCGAAGGACAGGCCGACTAACTATGGCTACACCTTC.

This clone was seen once. The chain joins TRBV28 to TRBJ2-7; a weak D match, TRBD1 (5 bases). This CDR3 is 15 amino acids long. The germline CDR1 and CDR2 sequences are MDHEN and SYDVKM. The V and J ends lost 2 bases and 3 bases respectively, with 14 bases between them. The CDR3 is CASSLVSRAGYEQYF. The CDR3 DNA is TGTGCCAGCAGTTTAGTGAGCAGGGCCGGCTACGAGCAGTACTTC.

The genes are TRBV4-1 and TRBJ2-7; TRBD2 is a possible D gene (6 bases). The CDR3 loop spans 16 amino acids. V was clipped by 0 bases and J by 2 bases, with 14 bases between them. Per the germline V gene, CDR1 is MGHRA and CDR2 is YSYEKL. This chain's CDR3 is CASSQDWAGITYEQYF. The CDR3 coding sequence is TGCGCCAGCAGCCAAGATTGGGCGGGGATCACCTACGAGCAGTACTTC.

This clone was seen only a few times. V gene TRBV2 combines with J gene TRBJ2-7; 7 bases line up with TRBD1. The CDR3 contains 15 residues. The germline V gene has CDR1 SNHLY and CDR2 FYNNEI. The V and J ends lost 5 bases and 1 base, in that order; junction bases with no gene match: 8. CDR3 bases: TGTGCCAGCAGTCTCACAGGGGAAAAGTCCTACGAGCAGTACTTC. Protein: CASSLTGEKSYEQYF.

This rearrangement joins TRBV30 to TRBJ1-2; no clear D gene. CDR1 is GTSNPN, CDR2 SVGIG, per germline (reference sequence). V lost 0 bases to trimming and J lost 4 bases, with 15 bases between them. The CDR3 length is 15 residues. CDR3 nucleotide sequence: TGTGCCTGGAGTGTTCGCGGCCTCGGCGGCTATGGCTACACCTTC. Translating it yields CAWSVRGLGGYGYTF. The variable domain in full, completed from reference TRBV30 and TRBJ1-2, reads SQTIHQWPATLVQPVGSPLSLECTVEGTSNPNLYWYRQAAGRGLQLLFYSVGIGQISSEVPQNLSASRPQDRQFILSSKKLLLSDSGFYLCAWSVRGLGGYGYTFGSGTRLTVV.

The chain has TRBV4-2 and TRBJ2-1, with TRBD2 identical over 10 bases. The CDR3 loop spans 15 amino acids. The V gene's germline CDR1 is LGHNA and CDR2 YNFKEQ. V gave up 1 base and J gave up 8 bases; unmatched junction bases: 5. The CDR3 region is CASSQGTSGDHEQFF. In DNA form, the CDR3 reads TGTGCCAGCAGCCAAGGTACTAGCGGGGACCATGAGCAGTTCTTC.

Only a few counts were recorded for this clone. The V and J genes are TRBV5-6 and TRBJ1-4, with a weak D call TRBD1 (5 bases). The V end lost 4 bases, the J end lost 0 bases, and 13 bases lay between the germline ends. Germline assignment: CDR1 SGHDT and CDR2 YYEEEE. The CDR3 has 16 amino acids. The CDR3 sequence is CASSEWGLATNEKLFF. The CDR3 nucleotides read TGTGCCAGCAGCGAGTGGGGACTTGCAACTAATGAAAAACTGTTTTTT.

The chain links TRBV9 to TRBJ2-7; 9 bases are a match to TRBD1. J gave up 5 bases and V 3 bases, and 0 bases lay outside the gene matches. The CDR3 loop spans 12 amino acids. Germline values: CDR1 SGDLS, CDR2 YYNGEE. DNA for the CDR3: TGTGCCAGCAGCGGGACAGGGGACGAGCAGTACTTC. Translation: CASSGTGDEQYF.

The V and J genes are TRBV6-4 and TRBJ1-6; TRBD1 matches 8 bases. The germline V gene encodes CDR1 MRHNA and CDR2 SNTAGT. This CDR3 spans 15 amino acids. The trim removed 4 bases at V and 7 bases at J, leaving 6 bases unmatched. The CDR3 protein is CASSVGTGKNSPLHF. The DNA for the CDR3 is TGTGCCAGCAGTGTGGGGACAGGAAAAAATTCACCCCTCCACTTT.